This record concerns one T cell receptor (beta chain) sequence. No antigen is known for it. The protocol was immunoSEQ multiplex PCR, while the TCRdb copy is restricted to in-frame clones and leaves out a portion. The data hold tens of thousands of clones, with roughly 87% observed a single time. These data are taken from a study of OX40 agonist ivuxolimab in advanced cancers. Notes on the study in general: The average count of expanded clones was higher among CD8+ T cells than among CD4+.

Germline CDR1 reads MNHNY; CDR2 reads SVGAGI (reference sequence). The CDR3 sequence is 15 residues long. Trimming left V 4 bases short and J 1 base short, with 11 bases between. This rearrangement joins TRBV6-6 to TRBJ2-1, with D perhaps matching TRBD2 (6 bases). The source of this sequence is an adult with an advanced solid tumor such as melanoma, head and neck, liver or kidney cancer. Specimen: CD4+ or CD8+ T cells sorted from blood, collected in a trial of the OX40 agonist ivuxolimab. In DNA form, the CDR3 reads TGTGCCAGCAGTTTAAGCGGGCCATCCTACAATGAGCAGTTCTTC. The encoded protein is CASSLSGPSYNEQFF.